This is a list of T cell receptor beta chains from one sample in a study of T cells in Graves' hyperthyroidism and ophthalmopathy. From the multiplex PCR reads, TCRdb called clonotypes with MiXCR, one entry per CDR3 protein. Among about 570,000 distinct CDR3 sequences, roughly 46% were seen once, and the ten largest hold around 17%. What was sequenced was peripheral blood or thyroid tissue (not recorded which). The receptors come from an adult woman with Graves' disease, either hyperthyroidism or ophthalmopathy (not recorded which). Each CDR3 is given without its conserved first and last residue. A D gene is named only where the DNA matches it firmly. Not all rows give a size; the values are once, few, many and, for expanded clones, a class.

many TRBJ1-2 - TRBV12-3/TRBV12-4 ASSRRRGEGYT
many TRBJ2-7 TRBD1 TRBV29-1 SVEVDDRGRYEQY
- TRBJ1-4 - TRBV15 ATSSLWGSDEKLF
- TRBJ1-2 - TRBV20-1 SAREGRDYGYT
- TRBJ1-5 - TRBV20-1 SARVRIQPQH
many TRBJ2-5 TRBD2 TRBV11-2 ASSKFSGTSGREETQY
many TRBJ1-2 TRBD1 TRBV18 ASSQAGTGDYGYT
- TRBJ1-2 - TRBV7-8 ASSLDLSRSGYT
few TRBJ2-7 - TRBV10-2 ASSESTRAGSQY
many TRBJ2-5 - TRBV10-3 AISESAVTVETQY
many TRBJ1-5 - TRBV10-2 ASSDGRNNQPQH
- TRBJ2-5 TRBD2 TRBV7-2 ASSLREGGGETQY
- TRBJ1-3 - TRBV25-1 ASLNQNSGNTIY
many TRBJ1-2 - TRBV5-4 ASTDKRSPSVYGYT
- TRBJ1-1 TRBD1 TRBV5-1 ASYLTGDTEAF
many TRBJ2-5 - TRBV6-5 ASSYGGNREETQY
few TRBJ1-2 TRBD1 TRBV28 ASSTTGDNYGYT
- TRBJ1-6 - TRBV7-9 ASSLRAVGGIGSPLH
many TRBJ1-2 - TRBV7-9 ASSTGDRYT
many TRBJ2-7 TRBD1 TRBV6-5 ASSSSGTVYSYEQY
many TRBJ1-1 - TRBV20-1 SARPGDTEAF
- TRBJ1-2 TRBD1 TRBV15 ATSRDRTGYGYP
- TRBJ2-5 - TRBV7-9 ASSSHTNQETQY
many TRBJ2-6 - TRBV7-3 ASSRAPGPGANVLT
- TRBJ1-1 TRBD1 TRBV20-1 SAGQENTEAF
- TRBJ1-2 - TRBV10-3 AITDRRYVGH
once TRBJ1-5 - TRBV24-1 ATSDAGVQTQH
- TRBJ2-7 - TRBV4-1 ASKKMGLSYEQY
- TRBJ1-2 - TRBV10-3 AIRWTAGYPYT
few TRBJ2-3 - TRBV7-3 ASSTDTSTDTQY
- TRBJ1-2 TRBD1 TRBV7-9 ASSSRGQGST
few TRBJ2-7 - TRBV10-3 AISEWTGGTSASYEQY
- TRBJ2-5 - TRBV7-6 ASSLGRGRKTQY
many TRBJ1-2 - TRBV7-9 ASSLSATGYGYT
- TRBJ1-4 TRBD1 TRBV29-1 SAAGTGEEKLF
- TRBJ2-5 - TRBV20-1 SARVGGQPQY
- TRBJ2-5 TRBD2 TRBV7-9 ASSPRPAGGVETQY
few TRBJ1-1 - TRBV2 ASSPGRAIRGAL
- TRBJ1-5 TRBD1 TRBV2 ASGQGPQPQH
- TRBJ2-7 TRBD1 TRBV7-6 ASSTGQGMTAYEQY
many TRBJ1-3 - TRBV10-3 AISERFRGNSGNTIY
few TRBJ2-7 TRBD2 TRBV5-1 ASSGTSGRPEQY
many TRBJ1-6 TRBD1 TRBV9 ASSAQSGGNSPLH
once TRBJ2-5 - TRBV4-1 ASSQDSLAAQETQY
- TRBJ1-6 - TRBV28 ASSPGLLQTFSGSPLH
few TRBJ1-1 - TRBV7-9 ASSLVEILNTEAF
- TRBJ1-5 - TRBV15 ATSRVPGRAFNQPQH